These 19 T cell receptor beta chains share one sample of origin, sequenced in a study of blood T cell repertoires in COVID-19. Sequencing was performed with immunoSEQ multiplex PCR; in TCRdb, only in-frame clones are kept and a portion is missing. The table has some 320,000 clones, roughly 89% seen once. Sequencing was carried out using PBMCs or T cells enriched from blood (not recorded which). The receptors derive from a woman aged 45 to 65 who had been exposed to COVID-19.

This rearrangement joins TRBV11-2 to TRBJ1-1; a possible D gene is TRBD1 (5 bases). This CDR3 contains 13 residues. Germline V gene data show CDR1 as SGHAT and CDR2 as FQNNGV. Deletions cut 4 bases from V and 10 bases from J, with 16 bases between. DNA of the CDR3: TGTGCCAGCAGCTCGGGGCAGGAGGGGAGAGCTTTCTTT. Protein sequence: CASSSGQEGRAFF.

The CDR3 DNA follows: TGTGCCTGGAGTGTGAGGACGGGAAGCTATGGCTACACCTTC. Translation: CAWSVRTGSYGYTF. The rearrangement uses TRBV30 and TRBJ1-2; D is uncertain. Trimming took 0 bases from V and 4 from J, leaving 12 bases between them. Germline loops: CDR1 GTSNPN, CDR2 SVGIG (reference sequence). The CDR3 totals 14 residues.

The rearrangement links TRBV7-8 to TRBJ2-7; D is ambiguous. Per the germline V gene, CDR1 is SGHVS and CDR2 is FQNEAQ. Trimming pared 5 bases from V and 0 bases from J, leaving 5 bases between. The CDR3 contains 12 residues. The CDR3 DNA reads TGTGCCAGCAGCCCTAGCTCCTACGAGCAGTACTTC. This gives the protein CASSPSSYEQYF.

The J gene is TRBJ1-3, the V gene TRBV19; 7 nucleotides line up with TRBD1. Trimming cost V 9 bases and J 0 bases; bases outside gene matches: 5. Germline V gene lookup returns CDR1 LNHDA and CDR2 SQIVND (reference sequence). The CDR3 is 14 residues long. The DNA of the CDR3 is TGTGCCAGGACAGGGACCAGCTCTGGAAACACCATATATTTT. This codes for CARTGTSSGNTIYF.

The V gene is TRBV7-2, the J gene TRBJ2-5; a weak D match, TRBD2 (6 bases). V was pared by 8 bases and J by 0 bases, with 13 bases between. CDR1 is SGHTA, CDR2 FQGNSA, per germline. The CDR3 extends over 14 amino acids. The CDR3 reads CASRYWGDQETQYF. CDR3 DNA sequence: TGTGCCAGCCGATATTGGGGGGACCAAGAGACCCAGTACTTC.

The genes are TRBV27 and TRBJ2-1, with TRBD2 matching over 13 bases. V lost 6 bases and J lost 7; bases outside the gene matches: 6. From germline, CDR1 is MNHEY and CDR2 SMNVEV (reference sequence). The CDR3 contains 15 residues. CDR3 bases: TGTGCCAGCAGAATGACTAGCGGGGGGTTTAATGAGCAGTTCTTC. It is translated as CASRMTSGGFNEQFF.

CDR3 protein: CASSLPGTGKRGATNEQFF. The CDR3 DNA sequence: TGTGCCAGCAGTTTGCCGGGGACAGGAAAAAGGGGCGCGACGAATGAGCAGTTCTTC. The V call is TRBV28, the J call TRBJ2-1; TRBD1 matches 8 bases. Germline loops: CDR1 MDHEN, CDR2 SYDVKM. The CDR3 loop spans 19 amino acids. J was trimmed by 7 bases and V by 3 bases; bases with no gene match: 20.

This rearrangement joins TRBV5-6 to TRBJ2-2, with a weak D call TRBD1 (6 bases). The germline gives CDR1 SGHDT, CDR2 YYEEEE. The ends were cut back, 7 bases at V and 1 base at J, with 17 bases in the middle. The CDR3 consists of 16 residues. DNA of the CDR3: TGTGCCAGCTACGAAATCAGGGGACAGAACACCGGGGAGCTGTTTTTT. Translated: CASYEIRGQNTGELFF.

This chain connects TRBV28 to TRBJ2-5, with 7 bases aligning to TRBD1. The CDR3 sequence is 16 residues long. From germline, CDR1 is MDHEN and CDR2 SYDVKM. Germline trimming cut 6 bases from V and 0 bases from J; bases unmatched to any gene: 10. CDR3 sequence: CASSPWGRGYQETQYF. The CDR3 nucleotides read TGTGCCAGCAGCCCGTGGGGCAGGGGGTACCAAGAGACCCAGTACTTC. The whole variable domain, remainder taken from reference TRBV28 and TRBJ2-5, is DVKVTQSSRYLVKRTGEKVFLECVQDMDHENMFWYRQDPGLGLRLIYFSYDVKMKEKGDIPEGYSVSREKKERFSLILESASTNQTSMYLCASSPWGRGYQETQYFGPGTRLLVL.

The chain employs TRBV28 and TRBJ1-4; 7 bases align to TRBD1. V trimming: 1 base; J trimming: 10 bases; junction bases outside the gene matches: 21. CDR1 is MDHEN, CDR2 SYDVKM, per germline. The CDR3 runs 19 residues. CDR3 region: CASSLLSGGGGLIDVKLFF. The CDR3 DNA is TGTGCCAGCAGTTTATTGTCGGGTGGAGGGGGCCTCATTGATGTAAAACTGTTTTTT.

The V and J genes are TRBV28 and TRBJ1-5, with 8 bases identical to TRBD1. The length of the CDR3 is 19 residues. The V gene end was trimmed by 6 bases and the J gene end by 0 bases; junction bases not matched to a gene: 16. Germline CDR1 MDHEN, CDR2 SYDVKM. CDR3 region: CASRELTGDSRYSNQPQHF. CDR3 DNA: TGTGCCAGCAGGGAGTTGACAGGGGACTCACGGTATAGCAATCAGCCCCAGCATTTT.

J is TRBJ1-3 and V is TRBV19; a possible D gene is TRBD1 (5 bases). This CDR3 contains 14 residues. The germline gives CDR1 LNHDA, CDR2 SQIVND (reference sequence). Trimming stripped 4 bases from V and 1 base from J, with 8 bases between. CDR3 sequence: CASSRGQSGNTIYF. The CDR3 coding sequence is TGTGCCAGTAGTAGAGGACAATCTGGAAACACCATATATTTT.

The chain recombines TRBV4-1 with TRBJ2-1; 9 nucleotides agree with TRBD1. J lost 8 bases, V lost 0 bases, and 17 bases had no gene match. The CDR3 is 19 amino acids. Germline assignment: CDR1 MGHRA and CDR2 YSYEKL. The DNA of the CDR3 is TGCGCCAGCAGCCAAGATCCCCCGTCCCCCGGGACAGGGAAGGATGAGCAGTTCTTC. Its translation: CASSQDPPSPGTGKDEQFF.

The chain joins TRBV19 to TRBJ1-1; D may be TRBD1 (5 bases). There are 15 residues in the CDR3. Trimming shortened V by 5 bases and J by 3 bases, and 16 bases separated the two germline ends. The germline gives CDR1 LNHDA, CDR2 SQIVND (reference sequence). In DNA, the CDR3 is TGTGCCAGTAGTCCTATCGTCGGGGGTTACACTGAAGCTTTCTTT. It codes for CASSPIVGGYTEAFF. Looking up the rest from reference TRBV19 and TRBJ1-1 gives the full variable domain: DGGITQSPKYLFRKEGQNVTLSCEQNLNHDAMYWYRQDPGQGLRLIYYSQIVNDFQKGDIAEGYSVSREKKESFPLTVTSAQKNPTAFYLCASSPIVGGYTEAFFGQGTRLTVV.

This rearrangement joins TRBV2 to TRBJ1-1; the match to TRBD1 covers 12 bases. The CDR3 length is 15 residues. The germline gives CDR1 SNHLY, CDR2 FYNNEI. Trimming removed 5 bases from V and 10 bases from J; junction bases left unmatched: 11. This CDR3 is CASSTGTGGREGAFF. The DNA of the CDR3 is TGTGCCAGCAGTACCGGGACAGGGGGCCGGGAAGGAGCTTTCTTT.

This clone was detected once. This chain connects TRBV5-6 to TRBJ2-5; no clear D gene. This CDR3 region has 13 residues. V was shortened by 0 bases and J by 3 bases, with 6 bases between the two germline ends. The germline V gene has CDR1 SGHDT and CDR2 YYEEEE. The CDR3 nucleotides read TGTGCCAGCAGCTTGGATGTCGAAGAGACCCAGTACTTC. It codes for CASSLDVEETQYF.

The chain uses TRBV4-1 and TRBJ1-1; D is ambiguous. CDR1 and CDR2 (germline): MGHRA, YSYEKL. The V end lost 0 bases, the J end lost 8 bases, and 13 bases lay between the germline ends. This CDR3 spans 14 amino acids. DNA of the CDR3: TGCGCCAGCAGCCAAGATTTGGCATTCAGGGAAGCTTTCTTT. Protein product: CASSQDLAFREAFF.

This clone has only one observation. The chain employs TRBV4-2 and TRBJ1-1; no reliable D call. Germline V lookup: CDR1 LGHNA, CDR2 YNFKEQ. Trimming cost V 3 bases and J 3 bases, with 14 bases left between them. The CDR3 has 15 residues. Written as DNA, the CDR3 is TGTGCCAGCAGCCAGTCGGGAACCTTGGACACTGAAGCTTTCTTT. It is translated as CASSQSGTLDTEAFF.

The chain combines TRBV14 with TRBJ2-5; D is possibly TRBD1 (5 bases). CDR3 length: 15 amino acids. Germline CDR1 and CDR2: SGHDN and FVKESK. V was shortened by 0 bases and J by 5 bases, with 13 bases between the two germline ends. CDR3 region: CASSQDLQGRETQYF. The CDR3 DNA is TGTGCCAGCAGCCAAGATCTCCAGGGTCGGGAGACCCAGTACTTC.